This note documents a single T cell receptor beta chain sequence. A few counts support this clone. There is no known antigen for this receptor. Base qualities are not at hand, and no much larger clone is one base apart. The data were obtained in a study of cytomegalovirus exposure and HLA in healthy donors listed by TCRdb under 2017. Looking at the study overall: According to a later analysis, the roughly 120 validation repertoires were produced on the same platform as the roughly 600 repertoires of the first cohort. Along with the roughly 610-subject first cohort, a separate validation cohort of over a hundred different subjects was used. The study combined high-throughput TCR immunosequencing, statistical association of individual TCRs with disease status, and machine learning to predict cytomegalovirus infection status. The study was designed to test whether signatures of past pathogen exposure could be identified by cataloging public T cell receptors. The investigation overall reported the following: Subsequent analysis determined that TCRs grouped into clusters in the first cohort also showed a tendency toward co-occurrence across the approximately 110 validation repertoires, and about 94% of cluster scores exceeded 0. Most TCR sequences were observed very rarely across donors, whereas some public TCRs were present in many individuals. The authors suggested that the approach could potentially be generalized to other disease states and immunological phenotypes. A later analysis had no HLA typing for the validation cohort, so co-occurrence there was scored across all 120 or so repertoires. Three of the identified cytomegalovirus-associated TCR beta chains were confirmed in vitro to be specific for cytomegalovirus antigens. A total of around 150 TCR beta chains were listed by the study as associated with cytomegalovirus. In both the original and validation cohorts, the classifier was reported to diagnose cytomegalovirus status with high specificity and sensitivity.

Cut back by 0 bases and 4 bases, the V and J ends lie 6 bases apart. From the cysteine up to the phenylalanine, the CDR3 has a length of 13 residues. The kept DNA is CDR3 alone, 39 bases in frame from the first base. CDR1 is given as MDHEN and CDR2 as SYDVKM, both from the germline V gene. Receptors were amplified or captured by the immunoSEQ multiplex PCR assay. The authors processed their data as follows. A statistical classification framework was built to diagnose cytomegalovirus status from the catalog of TCR beta chain sequences. TCRdb took over this immuneACCESS table, retaining in-frame rearrangements with V and J assigned. Such tables are incomplete; in checked studies, under half of the missing clones stem from an unresolved V gene, and the remainder is unexplained. V and J calls and clone size are copied from that table; D and trimming were computed from the DNA. The sample table holds about 280,000 clones, of which 85% to 90% were seen once. The top ten clones comprise approximately 0.9% of the sample.

The donors belonged to the validation cohort of about 120 subjects, which was separate from the roughly 700-subject first cohort. Recombination joined TRBV28 with TRBJ1-2, and TRBD1 may be the D gene, going by 5 matching bases. Sequenced material: PBMCs. The TCR originated in a young woman in good health and CMV-seronegative. The DNA reads as follows: TGTGCCAGCAGTTTATGGCAGGGCTATGGCTACACCTTC. The resulting protein is CASSLWQGYGYTF.